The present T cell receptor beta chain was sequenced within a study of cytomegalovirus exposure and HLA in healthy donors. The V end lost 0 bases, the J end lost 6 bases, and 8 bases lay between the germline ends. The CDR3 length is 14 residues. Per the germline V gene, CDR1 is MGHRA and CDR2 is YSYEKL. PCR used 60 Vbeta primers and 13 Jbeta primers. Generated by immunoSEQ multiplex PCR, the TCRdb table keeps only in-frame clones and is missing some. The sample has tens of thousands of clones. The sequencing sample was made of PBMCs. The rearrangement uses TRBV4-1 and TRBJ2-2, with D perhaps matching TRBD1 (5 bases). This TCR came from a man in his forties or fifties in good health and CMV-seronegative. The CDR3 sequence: CASSQDRVAGELFF. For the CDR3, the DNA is TGCGCCAGCAGCCAAGACAGGGTTGCCGGGGAGCTGTTTTTT.